This T cell receptor (beta chain) was obtained from a study of blood T cell repertoires in COVID-19. Study information: Both acute and convalescent COVID-19 samples were obtained from the United States, Italy and Spain. PBMCs, B-cell-depleted T cells, or T cells were the source of the cDNA or gDNA that made up the material.

In the original processing: The assay estimated nucleated cells by amplifying reference gene primers. The method was immunoSEQ multiplex PCR; TCRdb's version includes in-frame clones alone and lacks a portion of them. V, J and clone size are taken as reported in that table, and D and trimming were inferred from the DNA itself. The data contain about 190,000 clones, roughly 89% of them singletons. V was clipped by 6 bases and J by 2 bases; unmatched bases: 4. The germline gives CDR1 MNHEY, CDR2 SVGAGI. The CDR3 covers 14 residues. The V gene is TRBV6-5, the J gene TRBJ1-2; 9 bases match TRBD1. The clonotype originates from a man aged 40-49 years with acute or convalescent COVID-19. Material for sequencing was peripheral blood. DNA for the CDR3: TGTGCCAGCAGCCGCGGGACAGGGAACTATGGCTACACCTTC. Its protein product is CASSRGTGNYGYTF.